This TCR beta chain was identified during a study of blood T cell repertoires in COVID-19. At the level of the study: The analysed material was cDNA or gDNA that came from T cells, B-cell-depleted T cells, or PBMCs.

The CDR3 spans 16 residues. The ends were cut back, 0 bases at V and 1 base at J, with 12 bases in the middle. The germline CDR1 and CDR2 sequences are LGHNT and FRNRAP. Methods used by the authors: Estimation of nucleated cell counts was performed using reference gene primer amplification. Assay used: immunoSEQ multiplex PCR; TCRdb lists only in-frame clones, some missing. D and trimming come from the DNA, and the V and J calls and clone size come from that table. The repertoire includes about 200,000 clones, roughly 82% of them detected once, and under 15% sits in the top ten. Material: peripheral blood. The sequence was obtained from a human donor in a cohort sampled during active COVID-19. The chain is built from TRBV12-5 and TRBJ1-1, with D possibly being TRBD1 (6 bases). The CDR3, as DNA: TGTGCTAGTGGTTTGGTACTTGGACAGACGAACACTGAAGCTTTCTTT. Residues: CASGLVLGQTNTEAFF.